This T cell receptor beta chain was captured in a study of cytomegalovirus exposure and HLA in healthy donors. There are 15 residues in the CDR3. The germline CDR1 and CDR2 sequences are SGHRS and YFSETQ. Study-wide results and limits: Several top significant clusters appeared, in a later analysis, to be linked to common viral pathogens. In an earlier analysis, about 87% or about 30%: the productive usage of most TCR beta V segments.

Of note for this clone: What it binds is unknown.

Amplification used 60 Vbeta primers and 13 Jbeta primers. Repertoires were generated with immunoSEQ multiplex PCR, while TCRdb's copy carries only in-frame clones and drops some. The data show approximately 120,000 clones, about 78% seen once. The sample comprised PBMCs. The receptor's source is a female donor in good health and CMV-seronegative. The chain links TRBV5-1 to TRBJ2-5; weak D call: TRBD2 (5 bases). With the DNA end fitting TRBJ2-7 better, the J assignment may be wrong. The CDR3 protein is CASSLGLGLLYEQYF. CDR3 DNA: TGCGCCAGCAGCTTGGGACTCGGACTCCTCTACGAGCAGTACTTC.